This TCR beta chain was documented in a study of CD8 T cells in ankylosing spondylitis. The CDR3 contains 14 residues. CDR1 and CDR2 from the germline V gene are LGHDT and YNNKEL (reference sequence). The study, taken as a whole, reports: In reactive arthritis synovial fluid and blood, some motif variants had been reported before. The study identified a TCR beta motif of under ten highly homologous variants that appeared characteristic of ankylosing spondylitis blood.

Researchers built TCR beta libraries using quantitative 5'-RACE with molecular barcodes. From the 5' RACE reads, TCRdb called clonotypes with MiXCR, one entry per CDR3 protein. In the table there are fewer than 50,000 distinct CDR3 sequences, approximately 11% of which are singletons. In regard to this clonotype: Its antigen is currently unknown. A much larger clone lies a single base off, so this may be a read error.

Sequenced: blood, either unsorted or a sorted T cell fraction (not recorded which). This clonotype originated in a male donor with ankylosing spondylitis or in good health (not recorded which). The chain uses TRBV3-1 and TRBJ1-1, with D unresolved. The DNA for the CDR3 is TGTGCCAACAGCCAATCGTCGGAATGGACTGAAGCTTTCTTT. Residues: CANSQSSEWTEAFF.